This passage covers 23 T cell receptor beta chains from one sample sequenced in a study of blood T cell repertoires in COVID-19. Assay: immunoSEQ multiplex PCR; the TCRdb copy retains only in-frame clones and omits some. The sample lists more than 400,000 clones, roughly nine tenths seen once, with roughly 0.7% in the top ten. Sequencing was done on a sample of PBMCs or T cells enriched from blood (not recorded which). The origin of the receptors is a young woman who had recovered from COVID-19.

This sequence joins TRBV19 and TRBJ2-7, with D tentatively TRBD1 (5 bases). Trimming took 5 bases from V and 7 from J, leaving 12 bases between them. The CDR3 has 12 residues. The germline gives CDR1 LNHDA, CDR2 SQIVND (reference sequence). As DNA, the CDR3 is TGTGCCAGTAGTGGACCCTCAGGGGAGCAGTACTTC. It yields the protein CASSGPSGEQYF. Supplemented by reference TRBV19 and TRBJ2-7, the full variable domain reads DGGITQSPKYLFRKEGQNVTLSCEQNLNHDAMYWYRQDPGQGLRLIYYSQIVNDFQKGDIAEGYSVSREKKESFPLTVTSAQKNPTAFYLCASSGPSGEQYFGPGTRLTVT.

The V call is TRBV28, the J call TRBJ1-1, with D perhaps TRBD1 (5 bases). The CDR3 contains 15 residues. Germline V gene lookup returns CDR1 MDHEN and CDR2 SYDVKM. V lost 4 bases and J lost 6, with 18 bases in between. The CDR3 bases are TGTGCCAGCAGTTCCTTAGGGGAGGGAGGGTCTGAAGCTTTCTTT. It yields the protein CASSSLGEGGSEAFF.

The chain joins TRBV5-6 to TRBJ2-1; 9 nucleotides align to TRBD2. V shed 0 bases and J 6 bases; nucleotides not matched to a gene: 7. The CDR3 length is 16 residues. The germline CDR1 and CDR2 sequences are SGHDT and YYEEEE. The CDR3 DNA follows: TGTGCCAGCAGCTTGGCTCGTAGCGGGGGTTTCAATGAGCAGTTCTTC. This encodes CASSLARSGGFNEQFF.

This clone was observed a single time. The chain recombines TRBV11-2 with TRBJ2-5; D is unresolved. The germline V gene has CDR1 SGHAT and CDR2 FQNNGV. V lost 8 bases, J lost 2 bases, and 15 bases lay in between. CDR3 size: 14 residues. CDR3 sequence reads: CASLFGTSQETQYF. The CDR3 bases are TGTGCCAGCTTGTTTGGTACTTCGCAAGAGACCCAGTACTTC.

The chain has TRBV10-3 and TRBJ1-1, with D possibly being TRBD1 (6 bases). Trimming shortened V by 0 bases and J by 6 bases, and 17 bases separated the two germline ends. This CDR3 region has 16 residues. In germline, CDR1 is ENHRY, CDR2 SYGVKD. The CDR3 nucleotides are TGTGCCATCAGTGAGTCAGCCAGGGGTGGAGTTGCTGAAGCTTTCTTT. Protein product: CAISESARGGVAEAFF.

The V gene is TRBV2, the J gene TRBJ2-4, with D tentatively TRBD1 (6 bases). Germline V gives CDR1 SNHLY, CDR2 FYNNEI. V lost 8 bases and J lost 7, with 12 bases in between. The CDR3 is made up of 12 amino acids. The CDR3 sequence: CASGTMRNIQYF. The CDR3 DNA reads TGTGCCAGCGGGACAATGAGGAACATTCAGTACTTC.

The genes are TRBV9 and TRBJ1-2, with D maybe TRBD1 (5 bases). The V gene's germline CDR1 is SGDLS and CDR2 YYNGEE. V was pared by 0 bases and J by 7 bases, with 10 bases between. The CDR3 has 13 residues. CDR3 in amino acids: CASSVASQGGYTF. The CDR3, as DNA: TGTGCCAGCAGCGTAGCTTCGCAGGGTGGCTACACCTTC.

The chain employs TRBV5-1 and TRBJ1-3, with a tentative D call TRBD1 (5 bases). The CDR3 has 14 residues. Germline V lookup: CDR1 SGHRS, CDR2 YFSETQ. V was shortened by 3 bases and J by 8 bases, with 15 bases between the two germline ends. In DNA form, the CDR3 reads TGCGCCAGCAGCTCCGTGGGGGGATCAGACACCATATATTTT. This encodes CASSSVGGSDTIYF.

The rearrangement links TRBV19 to TRBJ1-3, with D maybe TRBD1 (6 bases). CDR1 is LNHDA and CDR2 is SQIVND in the germline V gene (reference sequence). V dropped 3 bases and J dropped 3 bases, with 21 bases sitting between them. The CDR3 contains 18 residues. CDR3 amino acids: CASSIGRIGGLIGNTIYF. In DNA form, the CDR3 reads TGTGCCAGTAGTATTGGAAGGATTGGGGGCCTGATTGGAAACACCATATATTTT.

This clone has only a few counts. The chain has TRBV4-2 and TRBJ1-2; D is undetermined. The CDR3 consists of 15 residues. Looked up from germline, CDR1 is LGHNA and CDR2 is YNFKEQ. V shed 1 base and J shed 3 bases, with 12 bases lying between them. This CDR3 is CASSQGSGGDYGYTF. The CDR3, as DNA: TGTGCCAGCAGCCAAGGGTCCGGCGGCGACTATGGCTACACCTTC.

The V call is TRBV19, the J call TRBJ2-7; possibly TRBD1 for D (6 bases). Germline CDR1 LNHDA, CDR2 SQIVND (reference sequence). The CDR3 length is 19 residues. Trimming cost V 3 bases and J 1 base, with 25 bases left between them. CDR3 sequence reads: CASSIPPENNREESYEQYF. For the CDR3, the DNA is TGTGCCAGTAGTATCCCTCCAGAAAATAACAGGGAAGAGTCCTACGAGCAGTACTTC.

The V call is TRBV9, the J call TRBJ2-3; 11 bases agree with TRBD2. Germline V gives CDR1 SGDLS, CDR2 YYNGEE. Trimming took 3 bases from V and 4 from J; bases not matched to a gene: 4. CDR3 length: 15 amino acids. CDR3 in DNA: TGTGCCAGCAGCGGGCTAGCGGGGGGTCCAGATACGCAGTATTTT. This sequence encodes CASSGLAGGPDTQYF.

The rearrangement uses TRBV18 and TRBJ1-1; D is unresolved. There are 14 residues in the CDR3. The germline V gene encodes CDR1 KGHSH and CDR2 LQKENI. V lost 2 bases and J lost 4, with 11 bases in between. CDR3 sequence: CASSPGRSGTEAFF. The CDR3 DNA is TGTGCCAGCTCACCAGGAAGGAGCGGCACTGAAGCTTTCTTT.

The V and J genes are TRBV30 and TRBJ1-2; no firm D call. The CDR3 is 12 amino acids. Trimming pared 1 base from V and 7 bases from J, leaving 10 bases between. Germline V gives CDR1 GTSNPN, CDR2 SVGIG (reference sequence). The CDR3 spells CAWSGVMSGYTF. The CDR3 DNA reads TGTGCCTGGAGTGGTGTGATGAGTGGCTACACCTTC.

The chain is built from TRBV11-3 and TRBJ2-5; perhaps TRBD1 as D (5 bases). V was pared by 3 bases and J by 2 bases, with 7 bases between. Germline V CDR1 and CDR2: SGHNT, YENEEA. The CDR3 extends over 13 amino acids. CDR3 loop: CASSLGPQETQYF. For the CDR3, the DNA is TGTGCCAGCAGCTTGGGGCCACAAGAGACCCAGTACTTC.

This chain connects TRBV4-1 to TRBJ2-5; D is possibly TRBD1 (5 bases). Germline CDR1 MGHRA, CDR2 YSYEKL. The CDR3 totals 15 residues. Trimming left V 6 bases short and J 5 bases short, with 19 bases between. The CDR3 here is CASSQGRAPGETQYF. For the CDR3, the DNA is TGCGCCAGCAGTCAGGGAAGGGCGCCCGGGGAGACCCAGTACTTC.

The chain uses TRBV29-1 and TRBJ1-3, with 7 bases aligning to TRBD1. In germline, CDR1 is SQVTM, CDR2 ANQGSEA. The junction had 11 bases not matched to a gene; V was cut back by 6 bases and J by 6 bases. The CDR3 has 14 residues. CDR3 sequence (DNA): TGCAGCGTGGCATGGGACAGTGATGCAAACACCATATATTTT. Residues: CSVAWDSDANTIYF.

The CDR3, as DNA: TGTGCCAGCAGTTTAGGGGGCGGAATGGGATCACCCCTCCACTTT. It translates to CASSLGGGMGSPLHF. The chain recombines TRBV27 with TRBJ1-6; D possibly corresponds to TRBD1 (6 bases). V was cut by 2 bases and J by 10 bases, with 15 bases left in between. Germline loops: CDR1 MNHEY, CDR2 SMNVEV (reference sequence). The CDR3 sequence is 15 residues long.

The rearrangement links TRBV9 to TRBJ2-1, with 9 bases lining up with TRBD1. The V and J ends lost 0 bases and 8 bases, in that order; junction bases with no gene match: 12. CDR3 length: 17 residues. Germline CDR1 and CDR2: SGDLS and YYNGEE. The CDR3 nucleotides read TGTGCCAGCAGCGTAGGAGGAGGGGGACAGGGTATATATGAGCAGTTCTTC. Its translation is CASSVGGGGQGIYEQFF.

The chain employs TRBV5-5 and TRBJ2-7; weak D call: TRBD1 (5 bases). V was trimmed by 0 bases and J by 6 bases, leaving 19 bases between them. CDR1 and CDR2 from the germline V gene are SGHKS and YYEKEE (reference sequence). The CDR3 runs to 16 residues. In nucleotides, the CDR3 is TGTGCCAGCAGCTTGGCCCCCACCGGACATTCTGGCGAGCAGTACTTC. As protein: CASSLAPTGHSGEQYF.

The chain recombines TRBV18 with TRBJ2-5; D might be TRBD2 (5 bases). The germline V and J ends were trimmed by 3 bases and 5 bases, with 10 bases remaining between them. This CDR3 has 13 residues. Germline loops: CDR1 KGHSH, CDR2 LQKENI. As DNA, the CDR3 is TGTGCCAGCTCACCCCCCGGCGGGGAGACCCAGTACTTC. Translating it yields CASSPPGGETQYF.

This rearrangement joins TRBV6-5 to TRBJ2-1; TRBD1 agrees at 10 bases. Germline V lookup: CDR1 MNHEY, CDR2 SVGAGI. This CDR3 comprises 14 residues. Trimming took 3 bases from V and 8 from J; bases not matched to a gene: 4. This CDR3 is CASSYTGTGDEQFF. The CDR3 DNA follows: TGTGCCAGCAGTTATACCGGGACAGGGGATGAGCAGTTCTTC.

In its sample, this clone was seen once. V is TRBV6-1 and J is TRBJ1-2; no reliable D call. CDR1 MNHNS and CDR2 SASEGT come from the germline V gene. There are 11 residues in the CDR3. The ends were cut back, 2 bases at V and 8 bases at J, with 6 bases in the middle. CDR3 sequence reads: CASSENSGYTF. CDR3 DNA sequence: TGTGCCAGCAGTGAAAACTCGGGCTACACCTTC.